This paragraph covers one T cell receptor (beta chain) sequence. The data originate from a study of blood T cell repertoires in COVID-19. Across the whole study: Researchers got acute and convalescent COVID-19 samples from the United States, Italy and Spain. PBMCs, B-cell-depleted T cells, or T cells were the source of the cDNA or gDNA that made up the material.

CDR3 length: 11 amino acids. Per the germline V gene, CDR1 is SGHAT and CDR2 is FQNNGV. V was cut by 3 bases and J by 9 bases, with 6 bases left in between. Here immunoSEQ multiplex PCR was the method, and the copy in TCRdb shows in-frame clones only, minus some. The sample gives approximately 240,000 clones, roughly 87% of which show up once; under 6.5% is in the top ten. The receptor's source is a woman under 40 with acute COVID-19. The chain employs TRBV11-2 and TRBJ2-1; D gene ambiguous. The sample taken for sequencing was PBMCs or T cells enriched from blood (not recorded which). For the CDR3, the DNA is TGTGCCAGCAGCTTGATTAGTGAGCAGTTCTTC. As protein: CASSLISEQFF.